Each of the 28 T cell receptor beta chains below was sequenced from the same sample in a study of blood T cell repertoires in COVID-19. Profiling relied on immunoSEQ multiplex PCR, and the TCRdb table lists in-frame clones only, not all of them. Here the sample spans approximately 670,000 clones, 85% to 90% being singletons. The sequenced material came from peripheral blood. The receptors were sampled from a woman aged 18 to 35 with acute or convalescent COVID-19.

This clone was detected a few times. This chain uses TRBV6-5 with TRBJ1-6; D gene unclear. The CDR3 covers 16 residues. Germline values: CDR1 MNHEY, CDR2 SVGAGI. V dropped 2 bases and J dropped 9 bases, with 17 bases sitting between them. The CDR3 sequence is CASSYGSRQSGSPLHF. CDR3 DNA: TGTGCCAGCAGTTACGGCTCTCGCCAGAGCGGTTCACCCCTCCACTTT.

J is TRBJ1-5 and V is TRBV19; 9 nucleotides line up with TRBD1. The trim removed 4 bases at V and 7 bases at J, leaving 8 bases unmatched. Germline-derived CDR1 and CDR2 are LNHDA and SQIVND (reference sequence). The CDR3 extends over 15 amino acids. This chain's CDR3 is CASSTKQGAGQPQHF. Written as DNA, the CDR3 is TGTGCCAGTAGTACCAAACAGGGGGCAGGACAGCCCCAGCATTTT.

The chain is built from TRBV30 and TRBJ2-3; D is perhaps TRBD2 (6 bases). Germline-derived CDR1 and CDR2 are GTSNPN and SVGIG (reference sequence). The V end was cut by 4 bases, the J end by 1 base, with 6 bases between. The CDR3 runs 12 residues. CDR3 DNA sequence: TGTGCCTGGAAGCGGGGCACAGATACGCAGTATTTT. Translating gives CAWKRGTDTQYF.

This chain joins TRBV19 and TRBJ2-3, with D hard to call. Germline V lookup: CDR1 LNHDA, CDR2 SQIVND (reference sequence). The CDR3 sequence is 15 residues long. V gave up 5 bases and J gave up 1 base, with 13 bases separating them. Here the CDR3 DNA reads TGTGCCAGTAGTTCTCCGGTGGTCGGCACAGATACGCAGTATTTT. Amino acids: CASSSPVVGTDTQYF.

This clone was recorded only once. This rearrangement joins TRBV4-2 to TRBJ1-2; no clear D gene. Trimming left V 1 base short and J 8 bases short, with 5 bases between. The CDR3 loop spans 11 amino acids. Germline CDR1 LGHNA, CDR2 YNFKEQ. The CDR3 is CASSQGLGYTF. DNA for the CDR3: TGTGCCAGCAGCCAAGGGCTGGGCTACACCTTC.

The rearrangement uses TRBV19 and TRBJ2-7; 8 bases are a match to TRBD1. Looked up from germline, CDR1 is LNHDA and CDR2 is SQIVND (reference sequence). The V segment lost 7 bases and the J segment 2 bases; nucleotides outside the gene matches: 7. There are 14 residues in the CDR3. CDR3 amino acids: CASKLDRGAYEQYF. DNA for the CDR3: TGTGCCAGTAAGCTAGACAGGGGCGCCTACGAGCAGTACTTC. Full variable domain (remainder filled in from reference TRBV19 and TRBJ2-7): DGGITQSPKYLFRKEGQNVTLSCEQNLNHDAMYWYRQDPGQGLRLIYYSQIVNDFQKGDIAEGYSVSREKKESFPLTVTSAQKNPTAFYLCASKLDRGAYEQYFGPGTRLTVT.

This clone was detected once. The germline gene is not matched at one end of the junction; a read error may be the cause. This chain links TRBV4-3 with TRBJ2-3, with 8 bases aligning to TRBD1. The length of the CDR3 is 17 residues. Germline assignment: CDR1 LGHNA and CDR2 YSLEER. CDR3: CASSQDQGDRSTDTQCF. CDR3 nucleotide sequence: TGCGCCAGCAGCCAAGATCAGGGGGACAGGAGCACAGATACGCAGTGTTTT.

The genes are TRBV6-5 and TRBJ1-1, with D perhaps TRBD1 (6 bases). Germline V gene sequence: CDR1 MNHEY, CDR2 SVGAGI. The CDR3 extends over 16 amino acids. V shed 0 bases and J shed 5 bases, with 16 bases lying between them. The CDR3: CASSYSGGLSKTEAFF. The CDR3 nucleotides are TGTGCCAGCAGTTACTCGGGGGGGCTCTCGAAAACTGAAGCTTTCTTT.

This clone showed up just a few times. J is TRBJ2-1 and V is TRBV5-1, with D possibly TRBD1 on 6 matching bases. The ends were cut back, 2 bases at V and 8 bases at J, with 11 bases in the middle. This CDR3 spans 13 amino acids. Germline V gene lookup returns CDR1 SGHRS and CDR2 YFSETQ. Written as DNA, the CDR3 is TGCGCCAGCAGCTTCCCCCCAGGGGATGAGCAGTTCTTC. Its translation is CASSFPPGDEQFF.

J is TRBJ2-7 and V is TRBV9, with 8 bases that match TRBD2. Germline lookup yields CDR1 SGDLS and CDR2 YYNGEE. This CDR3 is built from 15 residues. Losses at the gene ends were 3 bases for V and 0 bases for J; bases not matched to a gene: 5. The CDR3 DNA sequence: TGTGCCAGCAGCGCCTCCGGGGGGGTCTCCTACGAGCAGTACTTC. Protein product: CASSASGGVSYEQYF.

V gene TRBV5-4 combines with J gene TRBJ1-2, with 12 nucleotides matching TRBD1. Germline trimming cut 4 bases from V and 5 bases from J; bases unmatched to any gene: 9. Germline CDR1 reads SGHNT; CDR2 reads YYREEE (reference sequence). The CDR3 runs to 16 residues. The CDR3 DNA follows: TGTGCCAGCAGCAAGGGACAGGGGGCCTTTGGATATGGCTACACCTTC. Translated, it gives CASSKGQGAFGYGYTF.

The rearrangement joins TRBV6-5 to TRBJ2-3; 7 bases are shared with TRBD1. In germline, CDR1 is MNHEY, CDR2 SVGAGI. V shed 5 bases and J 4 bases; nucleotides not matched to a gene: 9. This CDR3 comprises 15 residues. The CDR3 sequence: CASSPRQGEADTQYF. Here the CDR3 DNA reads TGTGCCAGCAGTCCCCGACAGGGCGAGGCAGATACGCAGTATTTT.

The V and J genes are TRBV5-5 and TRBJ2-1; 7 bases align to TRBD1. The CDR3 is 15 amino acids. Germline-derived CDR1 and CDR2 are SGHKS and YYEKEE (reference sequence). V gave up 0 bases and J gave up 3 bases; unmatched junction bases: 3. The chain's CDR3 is CASSLGQGLYNEQFF. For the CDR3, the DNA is TGTGCCAGCAGCTTGGGACAGGGTCTCTACAATGAGCAGTTCTTC.

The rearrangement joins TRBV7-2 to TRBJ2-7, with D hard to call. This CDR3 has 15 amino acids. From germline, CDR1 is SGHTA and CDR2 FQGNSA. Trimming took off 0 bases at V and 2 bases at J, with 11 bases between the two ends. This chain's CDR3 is CASSLARPVTYEQYF. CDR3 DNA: TGTGCCAGCAGCTTAGCGAGGCCAGTCACCTACGAGCAGTACTTC.

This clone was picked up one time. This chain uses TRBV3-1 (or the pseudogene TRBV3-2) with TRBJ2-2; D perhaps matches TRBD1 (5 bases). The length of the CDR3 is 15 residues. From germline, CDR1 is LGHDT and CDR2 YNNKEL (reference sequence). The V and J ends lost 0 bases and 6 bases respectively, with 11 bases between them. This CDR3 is CASSQDGRASGELFF. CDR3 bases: TGTGCCAGCAGCCAAGATGGCAGGGCGTCCGGGGAGCTGTTTTTT.

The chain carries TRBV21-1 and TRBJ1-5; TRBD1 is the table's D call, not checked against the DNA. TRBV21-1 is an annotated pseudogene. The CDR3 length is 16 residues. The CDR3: CASSKRDRGPRQPQHF. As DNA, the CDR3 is TGTGCCAGCAGCAAGAGGGACAGGGGCCCCCGTCAGCCCCAGCATTTT.

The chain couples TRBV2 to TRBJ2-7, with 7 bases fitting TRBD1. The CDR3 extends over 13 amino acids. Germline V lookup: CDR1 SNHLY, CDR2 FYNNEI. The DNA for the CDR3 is TGTGCTGACAGGGTGGCCCTACCCTACGAGCAGTACTTC. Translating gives CADRVALPYEQYF.

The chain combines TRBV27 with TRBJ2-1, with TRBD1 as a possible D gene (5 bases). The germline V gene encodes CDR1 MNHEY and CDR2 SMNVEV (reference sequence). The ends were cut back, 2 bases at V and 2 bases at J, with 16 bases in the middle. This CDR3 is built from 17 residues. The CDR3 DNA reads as TGTGCCAGCAGTTTAACCTTACCGCAGGGCGCCTACAATGAGCAGTTCTTC. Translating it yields CASSLTLPQGAYNEQFF.

The CDR3 reads CASSLGRGGYGYTF. CDR3 bases: TGTGCCAGCAGCTTAGGGAGAGGGGGCTATGGCTACACCTTC. The chain couples TRBV7-9 to TRBJ1-2, with TRBD1 as a possible D gene (6 bases). CDR1 and CDR2 (germline): SEHNR, FQNEAQ (reference sequence). The V and J ends lost 1 base and 4 bases respectively, with 10 bases between them. CDR3 length: 14 amino acids.

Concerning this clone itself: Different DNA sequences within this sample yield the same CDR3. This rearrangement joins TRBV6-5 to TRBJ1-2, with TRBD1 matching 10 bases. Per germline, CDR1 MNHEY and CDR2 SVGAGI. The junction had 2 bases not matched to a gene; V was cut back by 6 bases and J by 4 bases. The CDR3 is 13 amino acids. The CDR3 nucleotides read TGTGCCAGCAGCCGGGACAGGGGCTATGGCTACACCTTC. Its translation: CASSRDRGYGYTF.

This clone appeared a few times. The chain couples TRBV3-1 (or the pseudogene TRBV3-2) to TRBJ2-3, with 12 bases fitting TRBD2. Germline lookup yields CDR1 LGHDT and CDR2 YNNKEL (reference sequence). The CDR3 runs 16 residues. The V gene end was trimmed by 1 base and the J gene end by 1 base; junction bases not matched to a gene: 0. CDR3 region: CASSQGLAGGTDTQYF. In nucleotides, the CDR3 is TGTGCCAGCAGCCAAGGACTAGCGGGGGGCACAGATACGCAGTATTTT.

Here the CDR3 DNA reads TGTGCCACCAGTGACCCGGACAGGGGGTTCTACAATGAGCAGTTCTTC. This sequence encodes CATSDPDRGFYNEQFF. J is TRBJ2-1 and V is TRBV24-1; 10 positions match TRBD1. From germline, CDR1 is KGHDR and CDR2 SFDVKD. CDR3 length: 16 amino acids. V was clipped by 4 bases and J by 3 bases; unmatched bases: 5.

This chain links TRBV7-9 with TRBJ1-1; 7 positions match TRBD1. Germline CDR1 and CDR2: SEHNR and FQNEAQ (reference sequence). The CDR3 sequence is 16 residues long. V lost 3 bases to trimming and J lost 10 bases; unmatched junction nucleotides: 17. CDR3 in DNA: TGTGCCAGCAGCTTCGGTCCGGGACAGACCCCCCAGGGAGCTTTCTTT. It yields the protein CASSFGPGQTPQGAFF.

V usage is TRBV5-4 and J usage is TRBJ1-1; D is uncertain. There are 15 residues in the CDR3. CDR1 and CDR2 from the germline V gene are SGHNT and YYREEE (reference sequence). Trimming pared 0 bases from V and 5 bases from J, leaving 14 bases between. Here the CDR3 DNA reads TGTGCCAGCAGCTTGGCCCCGGGAGGCTGGACTGAAGCTTTCTTT. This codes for CASSLAPGGWTEAFF.

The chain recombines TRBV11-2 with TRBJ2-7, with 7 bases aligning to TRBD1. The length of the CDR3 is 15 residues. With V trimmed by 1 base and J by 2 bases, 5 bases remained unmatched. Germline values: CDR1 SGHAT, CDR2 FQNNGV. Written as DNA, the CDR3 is TGTGCCAGCAGCTTAGCACCGGACAGGCCCTACGAGCAGTACTTC. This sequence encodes CASSLAPDRPYEQYF.

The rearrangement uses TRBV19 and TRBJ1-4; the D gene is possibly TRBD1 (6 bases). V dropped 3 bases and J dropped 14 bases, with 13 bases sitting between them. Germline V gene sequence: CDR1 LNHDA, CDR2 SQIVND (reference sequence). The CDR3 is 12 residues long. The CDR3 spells CASSIAGTNLFF. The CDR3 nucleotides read TGTGCCAGTAGTATCGCCGGGACAAATCTGTTTTTT. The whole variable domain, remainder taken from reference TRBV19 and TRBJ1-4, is DGGITQSPKYLFRKEGQNVTLSCEQNLNHDAMYWYRQDPGQGLRLIYYSQIVNDFQKGDIAEGYSVSREKKESFPLTVTSAQKNPTAFYLCASSIAGTNLFFGSGTQLSVL.

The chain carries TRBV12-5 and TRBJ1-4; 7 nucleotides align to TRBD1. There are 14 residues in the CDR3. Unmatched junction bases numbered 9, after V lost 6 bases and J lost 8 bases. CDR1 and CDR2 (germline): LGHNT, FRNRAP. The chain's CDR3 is CASGLGTDREKLFF. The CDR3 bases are TGTGCTAGTGGCCTAGGGACAGATCGAGAAAAACTGTTTTTT. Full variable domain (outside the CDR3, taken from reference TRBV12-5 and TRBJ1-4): DARVTQTPRHKVTEMGQEVTMRCQPILGHNTVFWYRQTMMQGLELLAYFRNRAPLDDSGMPKDRFSAEMPDATLATLKIQPSEPRDSAVYFCASGLGTDREKLFFGSGTQLSVL.

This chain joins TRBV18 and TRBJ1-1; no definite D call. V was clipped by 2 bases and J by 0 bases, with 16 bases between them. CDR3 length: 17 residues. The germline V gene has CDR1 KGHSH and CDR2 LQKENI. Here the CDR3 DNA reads TGTGCCAGCTCACCAGTCCGGGGTGGTGGGATGAACACTGAAGCTTTCTTT. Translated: CASSPVRGGGMNTEAFF.